Given below is one TCR beta chain in context. Measured with immunoSEQ multiplex PCR; TCRdb has only the in-frame clones, and not every one. The repertoire holds about 460,000 clones, with roughly 87% as singletons. The data stem from a study of Ad26.COV2.S vaccination and SARS-CoV-2 variants. Treatment described: around 19 received Ad26.COV2.S at low or high dose, single or two shots; about 5 received placebo; per-sample allocation not given. Sampling occurred on day 63 after the first vaccine or placebo injection. The CDR3 runs 13 residues. The J segment lost 5 bases and the V segment lost 5 bases, leaving 4 bases of the junction unmatched. The germline V gene encodes CDR1 MDHEN and CDR2 SYDVKM.

The V call is TRBV28, the J call TRBJ2-5; 8 bases are a match to TRBD2. This TCR was recovered from a person between 18 and 65 years old who received the Ad26.COV2.S COVID-19 vaccine or a placebo. The sequences come from peripheral blood, collected in a trial of Ad26.COV2.S vaccine versus placebo. CDR3 coding DNA: TGTGCCAGCAGTCCCGGGGGGGTCGAGACCCAGTACTTC. This translates into CASSPGGVETQYF.